This is a list of T cell receptor beta chains from one sample in a study of T cells in Graves' hyperthyroidism and ophthalmopathy. TCRdb reprocessed the multiplex PCR reads via MiXCR and lists one record per CDR3 protein. Counted here are 400,000 to 600,000 distinct CDR3 sequences, about 16% occurring once; the ten biggest clones make up about 31%. The material sequenced was blood. The receptors come from a woman younger than 45 with Graves' ophthalmopathy. Each CDR3 is given with its conserved first and last residue. D genes are given only for firm matches. Expanded clones are given a class, and other clones once, few, many or no size at all.

j_call | clone_size | v_call | d_call | cdr3_aa | cdr3_nt
TRBJ2-1 | many | TRBV7-3 | TRBD2 | CASSSPPGLAGLSSYNEQFF | TGTGCCAGCAGCTCTCCTCCGGGACTAGCGGGTTTGAGCTCCTACAATGAGCAGTTCTTC
TRBJ2-7 | . | TRBV20-1 | . | CSASRTRQISYEQYF | TGCAGTGCTTCAAGGACCCGACAGATATCCTACGAGCAGTACTTC
TRBJ2-7 | many | TRBV28 | . | CASSYAPWETYEQYF | TGTGCCAGCAGTTATGCCCCATGGGAGACCTACGAGCAGTACTTC
TRBJ2-1 | few | TRBV7-9 | TRBD1 | CASSYPGTGGNEQFF | TGTGCCAGCAGCTACCCCGGGACAGGGGGCAATGAGCAGTTCTTC
TRBJ2-2 | . | TRBV5-1 | . | CASSISQGRTGELFF | TGCGCCAGCAGCATTTCACAGGGACGGACCGGGGAGCTGTTTTTT
TRBJ2-2 | few | TRBV24-1 | . | CATSDLRQRNTGELFF | TGTGCCACCAGTGATTTAAGACAGAGGAACACCGGGGAGCTGTTTTTT
TRBJ2-7 | . | TRBV15 | TRBD2 | CATRGEGLAGPTRQYF | TGTGCCACCAGAGGCGAGGGACTAGCGGGACCCACCCGGCAGTACTTC
TRBJ2-1 | . | TRBV5-8 | TRBD2 | CASSHMGLAGGIGPGNEQFF | TGTGCCAGCAGCCACATGGGACTAGCGGGAGGTATAGGTCCGGGCAATGAGCAGTTCTTC
TRBJ2-1 | many | TRBV6-2/TRBV6-3 | TRBD2 | CASSYGSRGSFIEQFF | TGTGCCAGCAGTTACGGTTCGCGCGGGAGTTTTATCGAGCAGTTCTTC
TRBJ2-2 | few | TRBV11-2 | . | CASSLQGDTGELFF | TGTGCCAGCAGCTTACAGGGAGACACCGGGGAGCTGTTTTTT
TRBJ1-3 | many | TRBV6-1 | . | CASRGGYSGNTIYF | TGTGCCAGCAGAGGGGGGTACTCTGGAAACACCATATATTTT
TRBJ1-2 | many | TRBV6-6 | . | CASSYSSGEANNGYTF | TGTGCCAGCAGTTATTCGAGCGGCGAGGCTAATAATGGCTACACCTTC
TRBJ2-7 | many | TRBV6-2/TRBV6-3 | TRBD2 | CASSFLSGTSGLYYEQYF | TGTGCCAGCAGTTTTCTATCTGGGACTAGCGGGCTGTACTACGAGCAGTACTTC
TRBJ2-1 | few | TRBV29-1 | . | CSGSRDLQGEQFF | TGCAGCGGCTCCAGGGACTTACAAGGTGAGCAGTTCTTC
TRBJ1-4 | . | TRBV2 | . | CASRDSLGFEKLFF | TGTGCCAGCAGGGATAGCCTCGGATTTGAAAAACTGTTTTTT
TRBJ2-7 | . | TRBV11-1 | TRBD1 | CASSAGQGARLADAYEQYF | TGTGCCAGCAGCGCGGGACAGGGGGCGCGACTAGCTGACGCCTACGAGCAGTACTTC
TRBJ2-2 | few | TRBV18 | . | CASHHRASAGELFF | TGTGCCAGCCATCACAGGGCATCGGCCGGGGAGCTGTTTTTT
TRBJ2-1 | many | TRBV6-2/TRBV6-3 | TRBD2 | CASSYGGTSRRDNEQFF | TGTGCCAGCAGTTACGGGGGGACTAGCCGTCGGGACAATGAGCAGTTCTTC
TRBJ2-2 | few | TRBV27 | TRBD1 | CASSRRGLAGELFF | TGTGCCAGCAGCCGCAGGGGGCTTGCCGGGGAGCTGTTTTTT
TRBJ2-1 | many | TRBV29-1 | TRBD2 | CSAKLAGGGEQFF | TGCAGCGCTAAACTAGCGGGAGGTGGTGAGCAGTTCTTC
TRBJ2-3 | . | TRBV9 | TRBD2 | CASSPGAYRTSGSGDTQYF | TGTGCCAGCAGCCCCGGGGCCTATCGAACTAGCGGGAGCGGTGATACGCAGTATTTT
TRBJ2-3 | many | TRBV2 | . | CASSLQTFWDTQYF | TGTGCCAGCAGTCTACAAACCTTCTGGGATACGCAGTATTTT
TRBJ2-3 | many | TRBV9 | TRBD2 | CASSVASGSITDTQYF | TGTGCCAGCAGCGTGGCTAGCGGGAGCATCACAGATACGCAGTATTTT
TRBJ2-3 | . | TRBV29-1 | . | CSVEGGANTQYF | TGCAGCGTTGAAGGAGGGGCGAATACGCAGTATTTT
TRBJ2-7 | many | TRBV2 | TRBD2 | CASRKGLAGAYEQYF | TGTGCCAGCAGGAAAGGACTAGCGGGAGCCTACGAGCAGTACTTC
TRBJ1-2 | few | TRBV7-9 | . | CASSFRQFNYGYTF | TGTGCCAGCAGCTTCCGACAGTTTAACTATGGCTACACCTTC
TRBJ2-1 | . | TRBV6-2/TRBV6-3 | TRBD2 | CASTPSLAGHNEQFF | TGTGCCAGCACCCCCAGCCTAGCGGGACATAATGAGCAGTTCTTC
TRBJ1-2 | many | TRBV6-1 | . | CASSRGQDLVGYTF | TGTGCCAGCAGTCGCGGCCAGGATTTGGTGGGCTACACCTTC
TRBJ1-1 | many | TRBV27 | TRBD1 | CASSHPGQQNTEAFF | TGTGCCAGCAGTCATCCGGGACAGCAGAACACTGAAGCTTTCTTT
TRBJ2-5 | few | TRBV28 | . | CASSLFGPGAETQYF | TGTGCCAGCAGTTTATTTGGTCCAGGGGCAGAGACCCAGTACTTC
TRBJ2-2 | few | TRBV20-1 | TRBD2 | CSAPTSGIVSNTGELFF | TGCAGTGCTCCCACTAGCGGGATAGTGTCGAACACCGGGGAGCTGTTTTTT
TRBJ2-7 | many | TRBV19 | . | CASSIEGVSGPYEQYF | TGTGCCAGTAGTATAGAAGGGGTCAGCGGCCCCTACGAGCAGTACTTC
TRBJ2-1 | . | TRBV24-1 | TRBD1 | CATSAGTGGLGNEQFF | TGTGCCACCAGTGCCGGGACAGGGGGCTTAGGGAATGAGCAGTTCTTC